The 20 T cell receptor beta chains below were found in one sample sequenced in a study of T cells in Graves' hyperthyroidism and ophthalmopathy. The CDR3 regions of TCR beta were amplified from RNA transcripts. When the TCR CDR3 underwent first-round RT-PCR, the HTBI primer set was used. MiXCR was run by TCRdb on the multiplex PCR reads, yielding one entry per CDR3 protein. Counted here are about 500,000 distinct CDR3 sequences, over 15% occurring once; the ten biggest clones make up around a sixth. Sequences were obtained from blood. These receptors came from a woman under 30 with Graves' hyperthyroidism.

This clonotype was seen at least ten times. The chain's CDR3 is CASSPSTAYGYTF. In nucleotides, the CDR3 is TGTGCCAGCTCACCATCGACAGCCTATGGCTACACCTTC. This sequence joins TRBV18 and TRBJ1-2; tentative D call: TRBD1 (5 bases). The CDR3 is 13 residues long. V was trimmed by 2 bases and J by 4 bases, leaving 8 bases between them. The germline CDR1 and CDR2 sequences are KGHSH and LQKENI.

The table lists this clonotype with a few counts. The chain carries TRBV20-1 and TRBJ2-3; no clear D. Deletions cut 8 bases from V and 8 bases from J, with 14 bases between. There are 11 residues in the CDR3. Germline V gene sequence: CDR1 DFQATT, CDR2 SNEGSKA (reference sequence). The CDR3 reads CSYPIGSTQYF. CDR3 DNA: TGCAGTTACCCGATAGGTTCTACGCAGTATTTT.

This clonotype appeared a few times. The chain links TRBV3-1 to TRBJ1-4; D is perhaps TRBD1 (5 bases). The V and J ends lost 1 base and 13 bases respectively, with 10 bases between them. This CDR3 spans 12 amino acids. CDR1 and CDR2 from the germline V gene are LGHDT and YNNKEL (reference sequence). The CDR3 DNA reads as TGTGCCAGCAGCCAAGCTGGGCAGGGACTGTTTTTT. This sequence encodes CASSQAGQGLFF.

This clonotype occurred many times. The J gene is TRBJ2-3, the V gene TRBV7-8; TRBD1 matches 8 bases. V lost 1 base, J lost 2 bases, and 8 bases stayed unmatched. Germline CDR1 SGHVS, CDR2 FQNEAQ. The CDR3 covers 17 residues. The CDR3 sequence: CASSLDVLTGATDTQYF. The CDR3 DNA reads TGTGCCAGCAGCTTAGACGTGCTGACAGGGGCCACAGATACGCAGTATTTT. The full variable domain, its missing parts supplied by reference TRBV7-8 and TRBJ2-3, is GAGVSQSPRYKVAKRGQDVALRCDPISGHVSLFWYQQALGQGPEFLTYFQNEAQLDKSGLPSDRFFAERPEGSVSTLKIQRTQQEDSAVYLCASSLDVLTGATDTQYFGPGTRLTVL.

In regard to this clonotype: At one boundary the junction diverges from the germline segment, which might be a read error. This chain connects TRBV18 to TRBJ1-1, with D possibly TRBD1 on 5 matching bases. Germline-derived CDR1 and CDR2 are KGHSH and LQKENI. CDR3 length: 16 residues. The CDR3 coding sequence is TGTGCCAGCTCACCTCGGCTTCTCTGGGCGGACACTAAAGCTTTCTTT. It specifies CASSPRLLWADTKAFF.

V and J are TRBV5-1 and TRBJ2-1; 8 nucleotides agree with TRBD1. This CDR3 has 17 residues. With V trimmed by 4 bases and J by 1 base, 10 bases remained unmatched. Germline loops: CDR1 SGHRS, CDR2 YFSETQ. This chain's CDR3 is CASSPRGTGFSYNEQFF. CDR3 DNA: TGCGCCAGCAGCCCCAGGGGGACAGGTTTTTCCTACAATGAGCAGTTCTTC.

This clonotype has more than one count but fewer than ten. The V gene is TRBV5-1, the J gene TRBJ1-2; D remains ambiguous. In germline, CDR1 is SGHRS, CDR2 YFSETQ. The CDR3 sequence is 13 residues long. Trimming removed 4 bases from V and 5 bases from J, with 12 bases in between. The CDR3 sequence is CASSPRSGYGYTF. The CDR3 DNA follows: TGCGCCAGCAGCCCACGGTCCGGATATGGCTACACCTTC. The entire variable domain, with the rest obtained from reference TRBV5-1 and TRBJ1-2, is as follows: KAGVTQTPRYLIKTRGQQVTLSCSPISGHRSVSWYQQTPGQGLQFLFEYFSETQRNKGNFPGRFSGRQFSNSRSEMNVSTLELGDSALYLCASSPRSGYGYTFGSGTRLTVV.

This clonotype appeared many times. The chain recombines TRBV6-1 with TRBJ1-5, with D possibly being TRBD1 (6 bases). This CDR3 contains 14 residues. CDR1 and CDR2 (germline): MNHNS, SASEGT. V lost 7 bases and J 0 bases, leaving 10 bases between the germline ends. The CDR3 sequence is CASTRTDSNQPQHF. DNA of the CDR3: TGTGCCAGCACTCGGACAGATAGCAATCAGCCCCAGCATTTT.

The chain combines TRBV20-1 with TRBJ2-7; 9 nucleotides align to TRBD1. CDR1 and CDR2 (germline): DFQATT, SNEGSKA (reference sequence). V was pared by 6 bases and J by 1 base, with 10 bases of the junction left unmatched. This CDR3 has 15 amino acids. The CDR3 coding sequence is TGCAGTGCAGAGCAAGCGGGACAGGGTTCCTACGAGCAGTACTTC. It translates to CSAEQAGQGSYEQYF.

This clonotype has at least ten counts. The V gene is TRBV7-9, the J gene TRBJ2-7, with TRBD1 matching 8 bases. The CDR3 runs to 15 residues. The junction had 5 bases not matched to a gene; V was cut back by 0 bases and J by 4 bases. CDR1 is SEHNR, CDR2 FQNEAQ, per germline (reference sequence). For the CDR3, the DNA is TGTGCCAGCAGCTTAGCGAGACAGGGGACTTACGAGCAGTACTTC. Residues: CASSLARQGTYEQYF.

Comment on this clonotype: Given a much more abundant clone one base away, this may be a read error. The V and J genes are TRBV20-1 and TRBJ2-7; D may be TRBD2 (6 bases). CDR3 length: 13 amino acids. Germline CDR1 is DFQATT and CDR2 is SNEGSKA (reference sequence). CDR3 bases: TGCAATGCTAGAGGAAGACTAGTTGGCGAGCAGTACTTC. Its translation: CNARGRLVGEQYF.

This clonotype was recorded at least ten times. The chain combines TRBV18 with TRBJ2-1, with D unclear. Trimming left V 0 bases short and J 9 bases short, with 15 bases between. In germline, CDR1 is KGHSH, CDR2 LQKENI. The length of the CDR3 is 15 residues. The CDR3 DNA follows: TGTGCCAGCTCACCACCCCTGGAGTCGTTATCTGAGCAGTTCTTC. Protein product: CASSPPLESLSEQFF.

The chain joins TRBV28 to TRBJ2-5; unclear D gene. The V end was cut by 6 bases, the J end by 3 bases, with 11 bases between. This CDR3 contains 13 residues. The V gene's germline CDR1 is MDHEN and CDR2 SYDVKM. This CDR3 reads CASRSDGKETQYF. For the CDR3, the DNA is TGTGCCAGCAGGTCGGACGGAAAAGAGACCCAGTACTTC.

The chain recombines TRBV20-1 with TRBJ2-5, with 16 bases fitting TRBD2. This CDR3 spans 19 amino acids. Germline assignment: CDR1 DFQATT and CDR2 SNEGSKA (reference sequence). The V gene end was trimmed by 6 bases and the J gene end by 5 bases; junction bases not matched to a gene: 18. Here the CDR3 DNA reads TGCAGTGCCCCTCCGACAGGGGGACTAGCGGGGGGGCCCCAGGAGACCCAGTACTTC. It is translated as CSAPPTGGLAGGPQETQYF.

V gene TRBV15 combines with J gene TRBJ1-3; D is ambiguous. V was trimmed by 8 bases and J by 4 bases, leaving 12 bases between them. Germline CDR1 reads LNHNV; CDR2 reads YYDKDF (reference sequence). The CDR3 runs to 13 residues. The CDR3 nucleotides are TGTGCCACCCAACAAACGGGCGGAAACACCATATATTTT. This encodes CATQQTGGNTIYF.

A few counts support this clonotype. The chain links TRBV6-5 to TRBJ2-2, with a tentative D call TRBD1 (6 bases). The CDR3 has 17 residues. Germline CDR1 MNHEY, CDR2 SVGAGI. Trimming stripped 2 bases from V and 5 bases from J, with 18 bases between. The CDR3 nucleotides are TGTGCCAGCAGTTACCCCACGGACAGCATAAAAACCGGGGAGCTGTTTTTT. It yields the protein CASSYPTDSIKTGELFF.

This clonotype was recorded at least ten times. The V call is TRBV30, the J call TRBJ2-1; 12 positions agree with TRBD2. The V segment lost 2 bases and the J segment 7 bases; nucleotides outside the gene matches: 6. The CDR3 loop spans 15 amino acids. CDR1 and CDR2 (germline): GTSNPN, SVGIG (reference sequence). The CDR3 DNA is TGTGCCTGGAGTTTCGGACTAGCGGGGAGAAATGAGCAGTTCTTC. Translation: CAWSFGLAGRNEQFF.

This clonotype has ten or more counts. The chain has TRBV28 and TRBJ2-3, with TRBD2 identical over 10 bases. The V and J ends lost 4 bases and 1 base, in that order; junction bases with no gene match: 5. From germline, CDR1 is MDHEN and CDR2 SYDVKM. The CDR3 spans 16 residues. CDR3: CASSSRTSGGTDTQYF. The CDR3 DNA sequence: TGTGCCAGCAGTTCCCGGACTAGCGGAGGCACAGATACGCAGTATTTT.

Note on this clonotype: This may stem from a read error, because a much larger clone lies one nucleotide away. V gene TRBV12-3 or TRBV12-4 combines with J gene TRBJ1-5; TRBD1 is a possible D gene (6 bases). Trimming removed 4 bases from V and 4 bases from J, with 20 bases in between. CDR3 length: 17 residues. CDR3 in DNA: TGTGCCAGCAGTTCCCGGGGGGCAGGGGTAGGAAATCAGCCCCAGCATTTT. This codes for CASSSRGAGVGNQPQHF.

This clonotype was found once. In nucleotides, the CDR3 is TGTGCCACCAGCAGAGACAGGGATCGAGAGCAGTACTTC. Translation gives CATSRDRDREQYF. This chain joins TRBV15 and TRBJ2-7, with a possible D match to TRBD1 (5 bases). Germline values: CDR1 LNHNV, CDR2 YYDKDF (reference sequence). The CDR3 contains 13 residues. The V end was cut by 0 bases, the J end by 7 bases, with 10 bases between.